The 4 T cell receptor beta chains below all came from one sample that was sequenced in a study of blood T cell repertoires in COVID-19. Clones were sequenced by immunoSEQ multiplex PCR, and TCRdb holds only the in-frame ones, with some missing. The sample carries hundreds of thousands of clones, more than 70% recorded once. Sequencing was performed on peripheral blood. The receptors originated from a woman aged 30 to 39 with COVID-19, enrolled during active disease.

The V and J genes are TRBV28 and TRBJ2-7; 9 bases align to TRBD1. V shed 4 bases and J 7 bases; nucleotides not matched to a gene: 11. There are 15 residues in the CDR3. Germline CDR1 MDHEN, CDR2 SYDVKM. The CDR3 nucleotides are TGTGCCAGCAGTTACCTCGGACAGGGGTTTCGGGAGCAGTACTTC. It encodes CASSYLGQGFREQYF.

The CDR3 is CASSEPGGWKGEQYF. The CDR3, as DNA: TGTGCCAGCAGTGAACCGGGGGGCTGGAAGGGCGAGCAGTACTTC. The chain joins TRBV2 to TRBJ2-7, with D possibly TRBD2 on 7 matching bases. V was cut by 2 bases and J by 6 bases, with 17 bases left in between. Germline lookup yields CDR1 SNHLY and CDR2 FYNNEI. There are 15 residues in the CDR3.

The CDR3 loop is CATSREGPGSYEQYF. DNA of the CDR3: TGTGCCACCAGCAGAGAAGGTCCGGGCTCCTACGAGCAGTACTTC. The J gene is TRBJ2-7, the V gene TRBV15; D remains ambiguous. V was cut by 0 bases and J by 0 bases, with 9 bases left in between. The V gene's germline CDR1 is LNHNV and CDR2 YYDKDF (reference sequence). There are 15 residues in the CDR3. Complete variable domain (other parts from reference TRBV15 and TRBJ2-7): DAMVIQNPRYQVTQFGKPVTLSCSQTLNHNVMYWYQQKSSQAPKLLFHYYDKDFNNEADTPDNFQSRRPNTSFCFLDIRSPGLGDTAMYLCATSREGPGSYEQYFGPGTRLTVT.

The CDR3 nucleotides read TGTGCCAGCAGTTCCCCCCAACTAGCGGGAGTCGGTGGGGAGCTGTTTTTT. It is translated as CASSSPQLAGVGGELFF. The chain carries TRBV9 and TRBJ2-2, with 11 bases aligning to TRBD2. This CDR3 is built from 17 residues. The trim removed 5 bases at V and 8 bases at J, leaving 14 bases unmatched. The V gene's germline CDR1 is SGDLS and CDR2 YYNGEE.